Reported below is one T cell receptor (beta chain). Its antigen is undetermined. There were no recent acute infections or vaccinations among the donors, who were healthy HIV-negative adults. This sample is part of a study of shared clonotypes between healthy human individuals. Study observations and caveats: Sampling used blood alone; tissue repertoires probably differ. The study found about 5% of naive CD4 clonotypes shared across a few donors.

Germline-derived CDR1 and CDR2 are SGHKS and YYEKEE (reference sequence). The CDR3 is 13 amino acids. Trimming removed 4 bases at V and 3 bases at J, with 8 bases between. Some clones are missing from TCRdb's copy, which holds only in-frame ones; the method was immunoSEQ multiplex PCR. The profile shows 2 million to 2.5 million clones, 90% to 95% of them singletons. Sequencing was done on a sample of naive CD4+ T cells from PBMCs. Subset of the sample: CD45RA+ positively selected. J is TRBJ2-1 and V is TRBV5-5, with D tentatively TRBD2 (5 bases). The receptor was derived from a man younger than 30 in good health. Some clones in this sample may be carry-over from other donors' samples. Here the CDR3 reads CASSDDYYNEQFF. The CDR3 bases are TGTGCCAGCAGCGATGACTACTACAATGAGCAGTTCTTC.